This T cell receptor beta chain was sequenced in a study of identical twins. Germline V gene data show CDR1 as SEHNR and CDR2 as FQNEAQ (reference sequence). V was pared by 3 bases and J by 5 bases, with 11 bases between. The length of the CDR3 is 14 residues. TCRdb passed the 5' RACE reads through MiXCR, listing each CDR3 protein once. The sample carries around 470,000 distinct CDR3 sequences, approximately 14% recorded once. These data also featured in a second study, about yellow fever vaccine responses in identical twins.

This chain connects TRBV7-9 to TRBJ2-1; D is tentatively TRBD1 or TRBD2 (6 bases each). This receptor was obtained from a woman under 30 in good health. The sequencing input was CD4+ T cells sorted from blood. The CDR3 protein is CASSFGGGNNEQFF. CDR3 coding DNA: TGTGCCAGCAGCTTTGGAGGGGGGAACAATGAGCAGTTCTTC.